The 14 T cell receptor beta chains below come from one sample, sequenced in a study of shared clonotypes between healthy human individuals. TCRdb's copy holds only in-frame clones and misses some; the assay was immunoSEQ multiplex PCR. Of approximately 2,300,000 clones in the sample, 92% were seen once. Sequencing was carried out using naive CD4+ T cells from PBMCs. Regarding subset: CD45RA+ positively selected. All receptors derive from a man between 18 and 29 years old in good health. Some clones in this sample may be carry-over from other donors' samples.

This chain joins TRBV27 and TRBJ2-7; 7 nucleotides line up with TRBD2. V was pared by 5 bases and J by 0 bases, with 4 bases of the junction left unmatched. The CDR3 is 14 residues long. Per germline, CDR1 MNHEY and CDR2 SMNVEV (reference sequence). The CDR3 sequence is CASSPLAVSYEQYF. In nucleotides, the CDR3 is TGTGCCAGCAGTCCTCTAGCGGTCTCCTACGAGCAGTACTTC.

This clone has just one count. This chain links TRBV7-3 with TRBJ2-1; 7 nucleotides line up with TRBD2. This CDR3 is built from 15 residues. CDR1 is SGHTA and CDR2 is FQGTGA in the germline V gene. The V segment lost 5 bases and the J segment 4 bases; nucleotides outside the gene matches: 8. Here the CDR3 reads CASSQVASGYNEQFF. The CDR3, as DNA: TGTGCCAGCAGCCAGGTGGCTAGCGGTTACAATGAGCAGTTCTTC.

The CDR3 nucleotides read TGTGCCAGCAGACTGTTGCGGGAGGGCACAGATACGCAGTATTTT. Translation: CASRLLREGTDTQYF. V and J are TRBV27 and TRBJ2-3; 8 bases are shared with TRBD2. Per germline, CDR1 MNHEY and CDR2 SMNVEV (reference sequence). The CDR3 is 15 amino acids. V lost 6 bases to trimming and J lost 1 base; unmatched junction nucleotides: 6.

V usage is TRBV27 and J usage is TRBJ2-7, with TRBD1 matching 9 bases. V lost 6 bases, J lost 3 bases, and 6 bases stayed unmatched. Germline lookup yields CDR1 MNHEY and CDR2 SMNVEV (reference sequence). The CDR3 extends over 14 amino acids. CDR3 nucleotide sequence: TGTGCCAGCAGGAAGGGACAGGGACTCTACGAGCAGTACTTC. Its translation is CASRKGQGLYEQYF.

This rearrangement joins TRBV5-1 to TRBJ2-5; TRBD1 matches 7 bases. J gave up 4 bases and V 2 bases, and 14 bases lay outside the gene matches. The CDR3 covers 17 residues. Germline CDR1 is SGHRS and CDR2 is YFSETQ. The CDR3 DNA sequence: TGCGCCAGCAGCTTCCAGGGGGTGTATCCAGGGGGAGAGACCCAGTACTTC. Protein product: CASSFQGVYPGGETQYF.

CDR3 bases: TGTGCCAGCAGCTTGCCGCTAGCGGGGTACAATGAGCAGTTCTTC. It is translated as CASSLPLAGYNEQFF. The chain links TRBV9 to TRBJ2-1, with TRBD2 identical over 9 bases. The germline V gene encodes CDR1 SGDLS and CDR2 YYNGEE. The J segment lost 4 bases and the V segment lost 4 bases, leaving 6 bases of the junction unmatched. This CDR3 contains 15 residues.

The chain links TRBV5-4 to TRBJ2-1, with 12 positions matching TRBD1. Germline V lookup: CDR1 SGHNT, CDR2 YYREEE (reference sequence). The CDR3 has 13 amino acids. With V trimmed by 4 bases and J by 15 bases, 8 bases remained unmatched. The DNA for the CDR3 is TGTGCCAGCAGCCCGGGACAGGGGGCACAGTGGTTCTTC. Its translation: CASSPGQGAQWFF.

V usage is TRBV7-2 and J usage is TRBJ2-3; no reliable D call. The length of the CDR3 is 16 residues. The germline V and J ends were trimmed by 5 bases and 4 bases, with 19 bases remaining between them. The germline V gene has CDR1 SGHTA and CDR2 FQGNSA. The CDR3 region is CASSGNSYLLPDTQYF. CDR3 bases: TGTGCCAGCAGCGGCAATAGTTATCTACTCCCAGATACGCAGTATTTT. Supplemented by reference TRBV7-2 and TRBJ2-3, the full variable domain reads GAGVSQSPSNKVTEKGKDVELRCDPISGHTALYWYRQSLGQGLEFLIYFQGNSAPDKSGLPSDRFSAERTGGSVSTLTIQRTQQEDSAVYLCASSGNSYLLPDTQYFGPGTRLTVL.

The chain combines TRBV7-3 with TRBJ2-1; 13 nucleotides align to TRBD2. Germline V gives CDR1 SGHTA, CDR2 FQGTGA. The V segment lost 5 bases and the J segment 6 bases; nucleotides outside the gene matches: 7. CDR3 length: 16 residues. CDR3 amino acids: CASSPGTSGISNEQFF. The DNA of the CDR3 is TGTGCCAGCAGCCCAGGGACTAGCGGGATATCCAATGAGCAGTTCTTC.

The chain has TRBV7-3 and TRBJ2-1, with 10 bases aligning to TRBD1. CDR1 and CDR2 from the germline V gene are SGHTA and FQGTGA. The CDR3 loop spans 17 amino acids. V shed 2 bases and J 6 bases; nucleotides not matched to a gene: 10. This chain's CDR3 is CASSLLAGTGVPNEQFF. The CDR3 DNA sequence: TGTGCCAGCAGCTTATTAGCCGGGACAGGGGTCCCCAATGAGCAGTTCTTC. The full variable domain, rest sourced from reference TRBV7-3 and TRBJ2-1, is GAGVSQTPSNKVTEKGKYVELRCDPISGHTALYWYRQSLGQGPEFLIYFQGTGAADDSGLPNDRFFAVRPEGSVSTLKIQRTERGDSAVYLCASSLLAGTGVPNEQFFGPGTRLTVL.

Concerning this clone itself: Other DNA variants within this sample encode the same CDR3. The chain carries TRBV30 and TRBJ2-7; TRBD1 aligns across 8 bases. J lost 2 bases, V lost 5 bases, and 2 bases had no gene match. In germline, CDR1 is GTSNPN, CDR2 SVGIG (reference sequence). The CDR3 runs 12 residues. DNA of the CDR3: TGTGCCTGGGGGACAGGAGCCTACGAGCAGTACTTC. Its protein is CAWGTGAYEQYF.

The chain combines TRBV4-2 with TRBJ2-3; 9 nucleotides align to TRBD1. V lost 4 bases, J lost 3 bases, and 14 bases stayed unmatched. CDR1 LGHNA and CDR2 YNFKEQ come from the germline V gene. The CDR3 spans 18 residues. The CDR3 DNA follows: TGTGCCAGCAGCCGCCTACCGGGGACAGGGAGCGGTACAGATACGCAGTATTTT. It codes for CASSRLPGTGSGTDTQYF.

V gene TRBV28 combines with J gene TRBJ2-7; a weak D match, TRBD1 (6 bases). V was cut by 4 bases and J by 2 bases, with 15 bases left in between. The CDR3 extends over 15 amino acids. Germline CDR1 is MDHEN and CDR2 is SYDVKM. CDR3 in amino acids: CASSYSRRQAYEQYF. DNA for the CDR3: TGTGCCAGCAGTTACAGCAGGAGACAGGCCTACGAGCAGTACTTC.

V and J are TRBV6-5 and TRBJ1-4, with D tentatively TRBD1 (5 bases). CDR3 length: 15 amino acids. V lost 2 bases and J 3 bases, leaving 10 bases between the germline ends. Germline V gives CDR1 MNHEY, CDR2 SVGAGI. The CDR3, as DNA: TGTGCCAGCAGTTACGAGGGGTTACCTAATGAAAAACTGTTTTTT. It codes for CASSYEGLPNEKLFF.